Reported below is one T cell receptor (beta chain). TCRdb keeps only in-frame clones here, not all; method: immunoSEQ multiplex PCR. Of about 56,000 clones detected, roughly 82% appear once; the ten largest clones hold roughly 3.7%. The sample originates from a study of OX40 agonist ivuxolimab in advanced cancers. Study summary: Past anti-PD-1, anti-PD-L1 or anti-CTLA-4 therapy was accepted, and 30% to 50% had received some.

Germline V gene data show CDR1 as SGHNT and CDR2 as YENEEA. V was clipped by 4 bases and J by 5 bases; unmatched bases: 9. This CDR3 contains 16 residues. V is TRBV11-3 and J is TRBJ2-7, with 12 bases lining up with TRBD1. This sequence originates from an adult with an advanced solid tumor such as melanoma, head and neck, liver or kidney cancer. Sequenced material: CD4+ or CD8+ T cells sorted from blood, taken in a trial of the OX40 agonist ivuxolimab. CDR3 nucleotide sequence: TGTGCCAGCAGCTCGAGGAAGGGACAGGGGGCGGACGAGCAGTACTTC. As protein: CASSSRKGQGADEQYF.